This T cell receptor beta chain was captured by sequencing in a study of STAT3 mutations in large granular lymphocyte leukemia. About the study: Roughly half the longitudinally sequenced T-LGLL patients had canonical STAT3 mutations.

Each sample's TCRbeta library yielded on average around 42,000 productive templates. Sequenced by immunoSEQ multiplex PCR; TCRdb stores in-frame clones only, minus some. The sample holds 9,500 to 13,000 clones, around 89% seen once. A note on this clone: Its antigen is not known.

Broader study findings: Every T-cell large granular lymphocyte leukemia patient had at least one immunodominant TCR beta clonotype. Treatment regimens differed across patients between samplings.

Trimming took 4 bases from V and 0 from J; bases not matched to a gene: 5. The CDR3 length is 15 residues. CDR1 is SEHNR and CDR2 is FQNEAQ in the germline V gene (reference sequence). V usage is TRBV7-9 and J usage is TRBJ2-7; TRBD2 matches 8 bases. The source material was peripheral blood mononuclear cells. This TCR was recovered from a man between 60 and 75 years old with T-cell large granular lymphocyte leukemia. Some clones in this sample may be carry-over from other donors' samples. CDR3 amino acids: CASSSPGGGSYEQYF. The CDR3 nucleotides read TGTGCCAGCAGCTCTCCGGGAGGGGGCTCCTACGAGCAGTACTTC.